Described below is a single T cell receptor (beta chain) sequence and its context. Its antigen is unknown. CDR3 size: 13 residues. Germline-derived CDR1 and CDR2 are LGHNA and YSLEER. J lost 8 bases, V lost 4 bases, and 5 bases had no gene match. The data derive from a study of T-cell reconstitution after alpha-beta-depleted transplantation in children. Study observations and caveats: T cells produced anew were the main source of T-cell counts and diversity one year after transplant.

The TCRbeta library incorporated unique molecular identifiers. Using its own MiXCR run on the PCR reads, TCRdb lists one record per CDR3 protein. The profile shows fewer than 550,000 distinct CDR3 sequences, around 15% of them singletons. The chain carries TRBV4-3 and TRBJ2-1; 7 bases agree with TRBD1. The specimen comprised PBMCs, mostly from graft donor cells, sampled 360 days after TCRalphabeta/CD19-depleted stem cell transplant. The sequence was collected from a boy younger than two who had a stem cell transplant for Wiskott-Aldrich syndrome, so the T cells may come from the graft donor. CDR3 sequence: CASSLRQGDEQFF. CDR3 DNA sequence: TGCGCCAGCAGCCTTCGGCAGGGGGATGAGCAGTTCTTC.